The clone carrying this TCR beta chain was seen a single time. As yet, its antigen is unknown. This sample was taken from a study of chemoradiotherapy in HPV16-positive cancers. Study context: Candidate HPV-specific T-cell clones and common TCR motifs came from functional assays in a couple of HPV16-positive patients. Study-wide results and limits: Non-HPV-specific T cells did not expand in tumors during treatment, whereas candidate HPV-specific clones and E7-related motifs did.

Germline V CDR1 and CDR2: MGHRA, YSYEKL. This CDR3 contains 16 residues. J gave up 4 bases and V 1 base, and 6 bases lay outside the gene matches. Repertoires were sampled repeatedly during chemoradiotherapy. Clones were sequenced by immunoSEQ multiplex PCR, and TCRdb holds only the in-frame ones, with some missing. The sample lists 9,500 to 15,000 clones, 90% seen once, with less than 3% in the top ten. This TCR was sampled from a human donor with HPV-associated anogenital cancer. Sampling was carried out from a patient who underwent chemoradiotherapy. V and J are TRBV4-1 and TRBJ2-1, with 8 positions matching TRBD2. CDR3 sequence: CASSQVQAGAYNEQFF. In DNA, the CDR3 is TGCGCCAGCAGCCAAGTACAAGCGGGGGCTTACAATGAGCAGTTCTTC.